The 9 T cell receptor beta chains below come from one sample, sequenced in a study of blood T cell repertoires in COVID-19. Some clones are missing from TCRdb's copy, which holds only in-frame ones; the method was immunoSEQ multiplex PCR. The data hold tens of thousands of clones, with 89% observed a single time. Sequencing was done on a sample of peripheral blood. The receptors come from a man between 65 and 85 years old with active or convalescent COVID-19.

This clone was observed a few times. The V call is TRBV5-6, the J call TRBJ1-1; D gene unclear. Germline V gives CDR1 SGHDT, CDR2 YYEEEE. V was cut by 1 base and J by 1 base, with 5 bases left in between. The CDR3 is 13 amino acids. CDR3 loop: CASSLSWNTEAFF. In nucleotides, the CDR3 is TGTGCCAGCAGCTTGTCTTGGAACACTGAAGCTTTCTTT.

CDR3 coding DNA: TGCGCCAGCAGCCAAGATCGAGAGACAGATACGCAGTATTTT. It is translated as CASSQDRETDTQYF. The rearrangement uses TRBV4-1 and TRBJ2-3, with D hard to call. The V gene lost 0 bases and the J gene lost 3 bases, with 7 bases spanning the gap. Looked up from germline, CDR1 is MGHRA and CDR2 is YSYEKL. This CDR3 is built from 14 residues.

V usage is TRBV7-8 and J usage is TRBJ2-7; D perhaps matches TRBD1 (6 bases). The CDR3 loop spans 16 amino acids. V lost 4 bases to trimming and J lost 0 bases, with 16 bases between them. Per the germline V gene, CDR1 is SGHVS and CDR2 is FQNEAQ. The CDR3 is CASSSPPGVSSYEQYF. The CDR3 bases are TGTGCCAGCAGCTCCCCCCCAGGGGTCAGCTCCTACGAGCAGTACTTC.

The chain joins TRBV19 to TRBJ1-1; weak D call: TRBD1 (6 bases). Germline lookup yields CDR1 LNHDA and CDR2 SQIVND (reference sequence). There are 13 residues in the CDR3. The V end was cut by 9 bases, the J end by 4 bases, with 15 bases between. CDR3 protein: CASGLKGGTEAFF. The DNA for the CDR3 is TGTGCCAGCGGTCTTAAAGGGGGCACTGAAGCTTTCTTT.

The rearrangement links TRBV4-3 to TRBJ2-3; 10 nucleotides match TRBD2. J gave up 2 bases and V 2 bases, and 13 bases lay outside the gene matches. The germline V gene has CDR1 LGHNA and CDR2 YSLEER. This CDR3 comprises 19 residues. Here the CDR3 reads CASSQNYRIAGGHTDTQYF. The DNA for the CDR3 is TGCGCCAGCAGCCAAAACTATCGAATAGCGGGGGGACACACAGATACGCAGTATTTT.

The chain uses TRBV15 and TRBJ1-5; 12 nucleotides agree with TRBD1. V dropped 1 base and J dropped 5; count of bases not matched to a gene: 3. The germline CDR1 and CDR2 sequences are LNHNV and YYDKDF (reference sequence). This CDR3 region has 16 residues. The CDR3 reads CATSRGDRGLYQPQHF. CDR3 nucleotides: TGTGCCACCAGCAGAGGGGACAGGGGGCTGTATCAGCCCCAGCATTTT.

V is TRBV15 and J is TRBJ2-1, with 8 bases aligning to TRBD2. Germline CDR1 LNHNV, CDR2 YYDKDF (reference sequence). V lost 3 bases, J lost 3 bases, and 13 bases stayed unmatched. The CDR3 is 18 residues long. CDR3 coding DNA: TGTGCCACCAGCAGTACCCCCCCCGGGGGGGAGAACTACAATGAGCAGTTCTTC. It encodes CATSSTPPGGENYNEQFF.

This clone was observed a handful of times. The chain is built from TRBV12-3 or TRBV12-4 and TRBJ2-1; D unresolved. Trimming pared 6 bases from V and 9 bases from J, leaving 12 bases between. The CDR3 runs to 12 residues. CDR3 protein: CASSPNDSEQFF. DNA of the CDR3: TGTGCCAGCAGCCCAAATGATAGTGAGCAGTTCTTC.

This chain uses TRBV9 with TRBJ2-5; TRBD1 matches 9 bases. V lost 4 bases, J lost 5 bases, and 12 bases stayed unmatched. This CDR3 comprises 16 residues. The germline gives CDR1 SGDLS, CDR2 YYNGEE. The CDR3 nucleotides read TGTGCCAGCAGCCCTCGACCGGGACAGGGTTTCGAGACCCAGTACTTC. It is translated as CASSPRPGQGFETQYF.